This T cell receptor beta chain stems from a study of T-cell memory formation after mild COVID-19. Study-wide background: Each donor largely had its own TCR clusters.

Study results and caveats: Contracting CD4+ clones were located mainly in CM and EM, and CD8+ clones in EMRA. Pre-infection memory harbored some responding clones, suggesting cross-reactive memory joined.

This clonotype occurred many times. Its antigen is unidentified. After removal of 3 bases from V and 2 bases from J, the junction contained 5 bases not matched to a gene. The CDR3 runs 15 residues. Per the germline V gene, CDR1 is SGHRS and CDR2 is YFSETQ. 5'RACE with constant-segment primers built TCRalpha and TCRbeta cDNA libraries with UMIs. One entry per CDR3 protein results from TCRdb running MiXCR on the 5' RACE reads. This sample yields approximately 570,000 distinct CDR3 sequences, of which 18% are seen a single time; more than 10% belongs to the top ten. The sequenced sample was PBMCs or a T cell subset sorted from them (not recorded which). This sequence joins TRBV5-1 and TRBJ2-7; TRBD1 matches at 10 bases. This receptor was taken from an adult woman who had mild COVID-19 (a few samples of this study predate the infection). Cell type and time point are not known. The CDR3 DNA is TGCGCCAGCAGCTCGATCGGGACAGGGGCCTACGAGCAGTACTTC. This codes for CASSSIGTGAYEQYF. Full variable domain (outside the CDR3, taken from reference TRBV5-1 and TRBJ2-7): KAGVTQTPRYLIKTRGQQVTLSCSPISGHRSVSWYQQTPGQGLQFLFEYFSETQRNKGNFPGRFSGRQFSNSRSEMNVSTLELGDSALYLCASSSIGTGAYEQYFGPGTRLTVT.